The clone carrying this T cell receptor beta chain has just one count. Its antigen is unidentified. The data were obtained in a study of cytomegalovirus exposure and HLA in healthy donors. As for the study in general: Previous work identified 120 million or so unique TCR beta sequences from 150 million to 200 million T cells. General observations from the study: Trimming of TCR beta V- and J-genes showed a link, identified in a later analysis, to a missense DCLRE1C variant.

The length of the CDR3 is 14 residues. The V and J ends lost 6 bases and 4 bases, in that order; junction bases with no gene match: 5. Germline lookup yields CDR1 SNHLY and CDR2 FYNNEI. The PCR employed 60 Vbeta primers together with 13 Jbeta primers. Assay used: immunoSEQ multiplex PCR; TCRdb lists only in-frame clones, some missing. The sample records some 190,000 clones, over 75% being singletons. This sequence originates from a woman aged 25 to 39 in good health and CMV-seronegative. This chain uses TRBV2 with TRBJ1-5, with TRBD1 matching 8 bases. The specimen sequenced was PBMCs. In DNA form, the CDR3 reads TGTGCCAGCAGCCCCGGGACAGGAAATCAGCCCCAGCATTTT. The encoded protein is CASSPGTGNQPQHF.